These 18 T cell receptor beta chains came from one sample sequenced in a study of spatial heterogeneity in lung cancer. TCRdb reanalysed the 5' RACE reads using MiXCR and keeps one entry per CDR3 protein. The sample includes fewer than 20,000 distinct CDR3 sequences, 9.2% of them seen just once. Time point specified: blood at routine non-recurrence follow-up after resection. The sequencing used PBMCs, collected at follow-up. The source is a male donor with early-stage non-small cell lung cancer.

There are many counts of this clonotype. This chain connects TRBV18 to TRBJ2-2; 10 bases agree with TRBD2. J gave up 7 bases and V 4 bases, and 12 bases lay outside the gene matches. Per germline, CDR1 KGHSH and CDR2 LQKENI. CDR3 length: 17 amino acids. In DNA form, the CDR3 reads TGTGCCAGCTCACTCGAGGAGGCTAGCGGGAGCCGCGGGGAGCTGTTTTTT. Translated, it gives CASSLEEASGSRGELFF.

This clonotype appeared a single time. One base away lies a much larger clone, so this may be a sequencing read error. The chain joins TRBV4-1 to TRBJ1-1, with D unresolved. Germline V gives CDR1 MGHRA, CDR2 YSYEKL. V was clipped by 6 bases and J by 1 base, with 18 bases between them. This CDR3 contains 16 residues. CDR3 region: CASSGVGYMTNTEAFF. CDR3 bases: TGCGCCAGCAGTGGGGTCGGTTACATGACGAACACTGAAGCTTTCTTT.

This clonotype was seen repeatedly, ten times or more. This chain connects TRBV6-6 to TRBJ1-3; possible D gene TRBD1, 6 bases. The germline CDR1 and CDR2 sequences are MNHNY and SVGAGI (reference sequence). Trimming removed 6 bases from V and 0 bases from J, with 15 bases in between. The CDR3 length is 16 residues. The CDR3 nucleotides read TGTGCCAGCAGCCACCGGGACATACCCTCTGGAAACACCATATATTTT. Residues: CASSHRDIPSGNTIYF.

Comments on this clonotype: Just one base apart from a much larger clone, this may be a read error. The chain couples TRBV6-1 to TRBJ2-1; possibly TRBD2 for D (6 bases). The CDR3 is 10 residues long. Germline V lookup: CDR1 MNHNS, CDR2 SASEGT. Deletions cut 7 bases from V and 9 bases from J, with 7 bases between. CDR3 region: CASTGVEQFF. The DNA of the CDR3 is TGTGCCAGCACGGGGGTTGAGCAGTTCTTC.

This clonotype appeared a few times. The V gene is TRBV6-1, the J gene TRBJ2-4; 7 bases agree with TRBD1. The length of the CDR3 is 16 residues. Trimming cost V 5 bases and J 8 bases; bases outside gene matches: 15. Germline CDR1 is MNHNS and CDR2 is SASEGT. The CDR3: CASSLPPRDRRDIQYF. Here the CDR3 DNA reads TGTGCCAGCAGTCTTCCTCCTCGGGACAGAAGGGACATTCAGTACTTC.

This clonotype was found many times. The chain combines TRBV27 with TRBJ1-6; D may be TRBD1 (6 bases). The CDR3 has 15 amino acids. The germline V and J ends were trimmed by 6 bases and 10 bases, with 19 bases remaining between them. Germline V gene lookup returns CDR1 MNHEY and CDR2 SMNVEV (reference sequence). Written as DNA, the CDR3 is TGTGCCAGCAGCCCCACAGGGCCGTGGCGGTCACCCCTCCACTTT. Protein product: CASSPTGPWRSPLHF.

This clonotype was counted ten times or more. V usage is TRBV5-1 and J usage is TRBJ2-3; TRBD1 is a possible D gene (5 bases). With 0 bases removed from V and 2 bases from J, the gap between germline ends came to 7 bases. The CDR3 loop spans 14 amino acids. Looked up from germline, CDR1 is SGHRS and CDR2 is YFSETQ. For the CDR3, the DNA is TGCGCCAGCAGCTTGGGACAGAACACAGATACGCAGTATTTT. It encodes CASSLGQNTDTQYF.

In the case of this clonotype: This may be a read error: a much more frequent sequence differs by one nucleotide. The gene calls are TRBV7-9 and TRBJ1-1; D not certain. The CDR3 extends over 15 amino acids. Germline V gives CDR1 SEHNR, CDR2 FQNEAQ (reference sequence). CDR3 loop: CVSSFDARGLDEAFF. CDR3 sequence (DNA): TGTGTCAGCAGCTTCGATGCACGGGGTTTGGATGAAGCTTTCTTT.

This sequence joins TRBV11-2 and TRBJ2-3; D possibly corresponds to TRBD1 (6 bases). Trimming pared 4 bases from V and 8 bases from J, leaving 16 bases between. Germline-derived CDR1 and CDR2 are SGHAT and FQNNGV. The CDR3 spans 14 residues. CDR3 sequence (DNA): TGTGCCAGCAGCTCTCTCCCAGGGGATGGTACGCAGTATTTT. This gives the protein CASSSLPGDGTQYF.

This clonotype has a count of ten or more. The chain joins TRBV5-4 to TRBJ1-1; 7 positions match TRBD1. V trimming: 4 bases; J trimming: 3 bases; junction bases outside the gene matches: 3. The CDR3 has 13 amino acids. Germline-derived CDR1 and CDR2 are SGHNT and YYREEE (reference sequence). The CDR3 region is CASSRDRDTEAFF. The CDR3 coding sequence is TGTGCCAGCAGCAGAGACAGGGACACTGAAGCTTTCTTT. The full variable domain, rest sourced from reference TRBV5-4 and TRBJ1-1, is ETGVTQSPTHLIKTRGQQVTLRCSSQSGHNTVSWYQQALGQGPQFIFQYYREEENGRGNFPPRFSGLQFPNYSSELNVNALELDDSALYLCASSRDRDTEAFFGQGTRLTVV.

This clonotype was found many times. The genes are TRBV19 and TRBJ2-3, with D unresolved. Germline lookup yields CDR1 LNHDA and CDR2 SQIVND (reference sequence). The CDR3 length is 14 residues. V lost 4 bases, J lost 3 bases, and 11 bases lay in between. The CDR3 sequence is CASSKTDGTDTQYF. In DNA form, the CDR3 reads TGTGCCAGTAGTAAAACGGACGGGACAGATACGCAGTATTTT.

This clonotype was seen at least ten times. The chain employs TRBV19 and TRBJ2-1, with 9 nucleotides matching TRBD1. V shed 6 bases, J shed 2 bases, and the junction held 2 bases outside the gene matches. The CDR3 is 14 residues long. CDR1 is LNHDA, CDR2 SQIVND, per germline (reference sequence). The CDR3 loop is CASSRQGAYNEQFF. The CDR3 region has the DNA TGTGCCAGTAGCCGACAGGGGGCCTACAATGAGCAGTTCTTC.

This clonotype was detected a few times. V gene TRBV7-2 combines with J gene TRBJ1-1, with a weak D call TRBD1 (5 bases). Trimming stripped 2 bases from V and 0 bases from J, with 7 bases between. Germline CDR1 and CDR2: SGHTA and FQGNSA. The CDR3 is made up of 14 amino acids. CDR3 nucleotides: TGTGCCAGCAGCTTACAGGGAATGAACACTGAAGCTTTCTTT. This translates into CASSLQGMNTEAFF.

In its sample, this clonotype was seen many times. The CDR3 nucleotides are TGCGCCAGCAGCCGAGAGACAGGGGGTGGGAATCAGCCCCAGCATTTT. The encoded protein is CASSRETGGGNQPQHF. This chain joins TRBV4-1 and TRBJ1-5; 9 bases match TRBD1. This CDR3 region has 16 residues. Germline loops: CDR1 MGHRA, CDR2 YSYEKL. V lost 4 bases, J lost 4 bases, and 8 bases stayed unmatched.

This clonotype was seen a few times. The chain employs TRBV12-3 or TRBV12-4 and TRBJ1-2, with TRBD1 matching over 9 bases. The CDR3 runs to 13 residues. V was pared by 8 bases and J by 3 bases, with 4 bases of the junction left unmatched. This CDR3 is CASRQGEDYGYTF. The DNA for the CDR3 is TGTGCCAGCCGACAGGGGGAGGACTATGGCTACACCTTC.

The CDR3 region is CASSSGLSYEQYF. The DNA for the CDR3 is TGTGCCAGCAGCTCGGGACTGAGCTACGAGCAGTACTTC. The chain links TRBV7-8 to TRBJ2-7; possible D gene TRBD2, 6 bases. Germline values: CDR1 SGHVS, CDR2 FQNEAQ. The CDR3 spans 13 residues. Trimming pared 4 bases from V and 3 bases from J, leaving 10 bases between.

In its sample, this clonotype was seen many times. V gene TRBV11-2 combines with J gene TRBJ2-2, with D perhaps matching TRBD1 (5 bases). The CDR3 sequence is 17 residues long. V was trimmed by 5 bases and J by 1 base, leaving 17 bases between them. Germline V CDR1 and CDR2: SGHAT, FQNNGV. The CDR3 sequence is CASSGFHGQGNTGELFF. The CDR3 DNA reads as TGTGCCAGCAGCGGATTCCATGGACAAGGGAACACCGGGGAGCTGTTTTTT.

V gene TRBV6-2 or TRBV6-3 combines with J gene TRBJ2-6, with 8 bases lining up with TRBD1. The V and J ends lost 6 bases and 0 bases, in that order; junction bases with no gene match: 7. The CDR3 extends over 17 amino acids. Germline CDR1 is MNHEY and CDR2 is SVGEGT. CDR3 sequence reads: CASSLTGESSGANVLTF. The DNA for the CDR3 is TGTGCCAGCAGCCTGACAGGGGAGAGCTCTGGGGCCAACGTCCTGACTTTC.